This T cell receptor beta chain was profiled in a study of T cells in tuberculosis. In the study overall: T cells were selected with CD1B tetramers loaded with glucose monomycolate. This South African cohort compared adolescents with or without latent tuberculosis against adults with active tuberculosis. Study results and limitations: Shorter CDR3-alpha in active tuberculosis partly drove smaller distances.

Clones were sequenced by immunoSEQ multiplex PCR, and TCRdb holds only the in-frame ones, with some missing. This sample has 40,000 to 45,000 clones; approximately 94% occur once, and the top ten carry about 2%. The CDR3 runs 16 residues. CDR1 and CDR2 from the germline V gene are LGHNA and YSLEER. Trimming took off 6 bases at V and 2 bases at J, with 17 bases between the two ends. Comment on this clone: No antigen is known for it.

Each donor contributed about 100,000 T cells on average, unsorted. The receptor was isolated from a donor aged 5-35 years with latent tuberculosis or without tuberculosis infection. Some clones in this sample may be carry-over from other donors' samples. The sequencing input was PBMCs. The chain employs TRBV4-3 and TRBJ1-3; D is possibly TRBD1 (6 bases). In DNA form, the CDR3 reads TGCGCCAGCAGTATCGATCCAGGGGAGCCTGGAAACACCATATATTTT. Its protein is CASSIDPGEPGNTIYF.